This entry lists 5 T cell receptor beta chains sequenced from one sample in a study of T cell responses to AZD1222 COVID-19 vaccine (dated by TCRdb to 2020 to 2022). Sample time point, as interpreted from the label and publication: baseline before first vaccination. Preparation of the library involved the immunoSEQ multiplex PCR assay. Sourced from immuneACCESS, this table was stored by TCRdb with only in-frame sequences that have V and J called. A share of the clones is absent; for the studies checked, an unresolved V gene accounts for under half, and the remainder has no known explanation. Counted in this sample were roughly 99,000 clones; 89% of them appeared once. The top ten clones comprise about 7% of the sample. This sample comprised peripheral blood, obtained on day 0 of AZD1222 vaccination. The receptor source for this set is an adult in good health.

The rearrangement joins TRBV7-6 to TRBJ1-1; 8 nucleotides align to TRBD1. Germline trimming cut 3 bases from V and 2 bases from J; bases unmatched to any gene: 5. Germline V gives CDR1 SGHVS, CDR2 FNYEAQ. The CDR3 sequence is 15 residues long. The CDR3 nucleotides read TGTGCCAGCAGCTTTCTTGACAGGGGAAACACTGAAGCTTTCTTT. This encodes CASSFLDRGNTEAFF.

V usage is TRBV27 and J usage is TRBJ2-1; maybe TRBD2 (8 bases). The CDR3 is 17 residues long. CDR1 and CDR2 (germline): MNHEY, SMNVEV (reference sequence). Trimming took off 6 bases at V and 4 bases at J, with 22 bases between the two ends. The chain's CDR3 is CASRAQGGSGRYNEQFF. CDR3 DNA sequence: TGTGCCAGCAGAGCGCAGGGGGGCAGCGGGAGATACAATGAGCAGTTCTTC.

V is TRBV7-9 and J is TRBJ2-7, with D possibly matching TRBD1 (6 bases). V lost 4 bases to trimming and J lost 7 bases, with 11 bases between them. CDR1 SEHNR and CDR2 FQNEAQ come from the germline V gene (reference sequence). The CDR3 is made up of 12 amino acids. CDR3 sequence (DNA): TGTGCCAGCAGCTCCGACAGGTCGGAGCAGTACTTC. Residues: CASSSDRSEQYF.

CDR3 DNA sequence: TGCGCCAGCAGCTCCAGGGGTGTTAGCACTGAAGCTTTCTTT. Its protein is CASSSRGVSTEAFF. The chain employs TRBV5-1 and TRBJ1-1, with D possibly TRBD1 on 6 matching bases. This CDR3 region has 14 residues. The germline V and J ends were trimmed by 3 bases and 4 bases, with 13 bases remaining between them. CDR1 SGHRS and CDR2 YFSETQ come from the germline V gene.

The rearrangement uses TRBV7-6 and TRBJ2-2; tentative D call: TRBD1 (6 bases). The germline V and J ends were trimmed by 5 bases and 3 bases, with 13 bases remaining between them. The length of the CDR3 is 15 residues. Per germline, CDR1 SGHVS and CDR2 FNYEAQ. CDR3 bases: TGTGCCAGCAGCAGACAACAGGGATACACCGGGGAGCTGTTTTTT. Translating it yields CASSRQQGYTGELFF. The whole variable domain, filled in from reference TRBV7-6 and TRBJ2-2, reads GAGVSQSPRYKVTKRGQDVALRCDPISGHVSLYWYRQALGQGPEFLTYFNYEAQQDKSGLPNDRFSAERPEGSISTLTIQRTEQRDSAMYRCASSRQQGYTGELFFGEGSRLTVL.